This T cell receptor beta chain was identified in a study of somatic mutations in cytotoxic T cells in rheumatoid arthritis. Study-wide results and caveats: Per patient, the largest CD8+ clone was found to exceed 20% of CD8+ cells in 8 of 65 cases. Antigens recognized by the expanded CD8+ clones were unknown. Increasing age coincided with elevated CD8+ clonality among rheumatoid arthritis patients, though not among healthy controls.

TCRdb's table, derived via immunoSEQ multiplex PCR, lists solely in-frame clones and lacks some. The data show about 27,000 clones, just under 75% seen once. The healthy control blood donors were under 65% female, with median age approximately 61 years (range about 20-75). The CDR3 totals 14 residues. Germline lookup yields CDR1 SGHTS and CDR2 YDEGEE. V shed 6 bases and J shed 1 base, with 13 bases lying between them. This clone was recorded only once. Its target is not known. The chain couples TRBV5-8 to TRBJ1-1; a possible D gene is TRBD1 (5 bases). The sample comprised CD8+ T cells sorted from blood. The receptor comes from a woman between 18 and 29 years old in good health. CDR3 loop: CASTSGGTNTEAFF. CDR3 DNA: TGTGCCAGCACCTCCGGGGGAACGAACACTGAAGCTTTCTTT.